This TCR beta chain was profiled in a study of CD8 T cells in Susac syndrome. General observations from the study: Regarding the TCR sequencing and HLA analysis, the study admitted that a relatively small number of individuals were involved.

This CDR3 is 13 amino acids long. Germline values: CDR1 SGDLS, CDR2 YYNGEE. V gave up 3 bases and J gave up 6 bases; unmatched junction bases: 4. Comments on this clonotype: What it binds is unknown.

Random hexamers were used to reverse transcribe the RNA input (roughly 0.5 to 1 ug). TCRdb processed the immunoSEQ multiplex PCR reads anew with MiXCR; each CDR3 protein has one entry. The repertoire holds about 180,000 distinct CDR3 sequences, 90% to 97% seen once, with 0.093% in the top ten. Sequencing used CD4+ T cells from PBMCs. This chain connects TRBV9 to TRBJ2-3, with 7 bases that match TRBD1. The TCR was taken from a human donor with multiple sclerosis. The DNA of the CDR3 is TGTGCCAGCAGCGGCCCACAGGGGGATACGCAGTATTTT. Translating it yields CASSGPQGDTQYF.